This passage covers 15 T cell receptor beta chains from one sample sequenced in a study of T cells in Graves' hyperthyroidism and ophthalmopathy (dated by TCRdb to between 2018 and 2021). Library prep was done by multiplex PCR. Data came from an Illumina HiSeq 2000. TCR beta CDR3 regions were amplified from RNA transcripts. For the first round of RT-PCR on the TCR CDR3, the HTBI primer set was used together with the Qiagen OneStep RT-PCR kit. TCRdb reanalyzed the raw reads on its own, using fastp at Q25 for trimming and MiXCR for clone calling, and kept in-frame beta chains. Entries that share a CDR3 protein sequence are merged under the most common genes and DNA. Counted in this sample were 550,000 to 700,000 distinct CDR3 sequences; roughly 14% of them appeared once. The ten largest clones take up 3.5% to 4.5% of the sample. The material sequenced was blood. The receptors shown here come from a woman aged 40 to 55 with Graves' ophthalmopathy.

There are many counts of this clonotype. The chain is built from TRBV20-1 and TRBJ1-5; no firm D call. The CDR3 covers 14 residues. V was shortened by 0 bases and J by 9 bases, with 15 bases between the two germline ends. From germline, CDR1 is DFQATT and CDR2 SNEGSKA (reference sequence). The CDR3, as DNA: TGCAGTGCTAGAGATCAAGGGTACGGAGGGCCCCAGCATTTT. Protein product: CSARDQGYGGPQHF.

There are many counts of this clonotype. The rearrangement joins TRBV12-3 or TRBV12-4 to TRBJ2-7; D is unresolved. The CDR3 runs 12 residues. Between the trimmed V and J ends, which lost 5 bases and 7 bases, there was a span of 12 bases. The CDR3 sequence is CASSTLSWEQYF. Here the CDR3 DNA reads TGTGCCAGCAGTACCCTGAGTTGGGAGCAGTACTTC.

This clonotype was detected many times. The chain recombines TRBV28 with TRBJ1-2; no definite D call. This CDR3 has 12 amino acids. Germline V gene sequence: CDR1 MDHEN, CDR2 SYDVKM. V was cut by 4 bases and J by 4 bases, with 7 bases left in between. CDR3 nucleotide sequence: TGTGCCAGCAGTTCCCCGGTCTATGGCTACACCTTC. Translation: CASSSPVYGYTF.

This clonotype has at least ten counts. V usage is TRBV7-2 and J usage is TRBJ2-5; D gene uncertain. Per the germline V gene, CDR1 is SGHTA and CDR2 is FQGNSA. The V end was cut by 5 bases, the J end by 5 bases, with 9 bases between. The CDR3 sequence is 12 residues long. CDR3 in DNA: TGTGCCAGCAGCAGAAGCCGGGAGACCCAGTACTTC. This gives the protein CASSRSRETQYF.

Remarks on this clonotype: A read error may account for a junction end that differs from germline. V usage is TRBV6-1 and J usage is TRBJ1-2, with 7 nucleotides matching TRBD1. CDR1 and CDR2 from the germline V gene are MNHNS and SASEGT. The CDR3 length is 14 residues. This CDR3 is CAGRKRDSADGYTF. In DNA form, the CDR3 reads TGTGCCGGCAGAAAACGGGACAGCGCAGACGGCTACACCTTC.

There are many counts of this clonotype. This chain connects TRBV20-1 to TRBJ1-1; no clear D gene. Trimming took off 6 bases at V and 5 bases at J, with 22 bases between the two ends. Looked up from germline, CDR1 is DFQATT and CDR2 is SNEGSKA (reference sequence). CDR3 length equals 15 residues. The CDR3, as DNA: TGCAGTGCACCGATCCGGGTGGAGAGAGGGACTGAAGCTTTCTTT. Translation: CSAPIRVERGTEAFF.

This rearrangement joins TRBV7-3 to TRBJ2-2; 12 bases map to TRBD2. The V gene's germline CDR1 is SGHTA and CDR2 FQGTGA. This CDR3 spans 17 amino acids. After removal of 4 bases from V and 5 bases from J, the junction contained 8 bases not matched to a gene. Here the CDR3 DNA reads TGTGCCAGCAGCTCCGACGGACTAGCGGGAAGTACCGGGGAGCTGTTTTTT. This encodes CASSSDGLAGSTGELFF.

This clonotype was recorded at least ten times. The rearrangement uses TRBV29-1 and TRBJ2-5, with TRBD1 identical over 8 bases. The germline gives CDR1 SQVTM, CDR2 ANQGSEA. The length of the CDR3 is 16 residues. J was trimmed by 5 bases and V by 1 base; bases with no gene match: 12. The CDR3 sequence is CSVEGAGQGIGETQYF. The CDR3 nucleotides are TGCAGCGTTGAAGGGGCAGGACAGGGCATAGGGGAGACCCAGTACTTC.

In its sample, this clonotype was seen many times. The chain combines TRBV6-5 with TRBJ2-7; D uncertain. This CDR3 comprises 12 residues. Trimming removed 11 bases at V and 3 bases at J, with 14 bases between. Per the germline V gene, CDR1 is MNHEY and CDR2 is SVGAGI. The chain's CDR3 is CAAGALGYEQYF. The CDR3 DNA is TGTGCCGCTGGAGCCTTGGGCTACGAGCAGTACTTC.

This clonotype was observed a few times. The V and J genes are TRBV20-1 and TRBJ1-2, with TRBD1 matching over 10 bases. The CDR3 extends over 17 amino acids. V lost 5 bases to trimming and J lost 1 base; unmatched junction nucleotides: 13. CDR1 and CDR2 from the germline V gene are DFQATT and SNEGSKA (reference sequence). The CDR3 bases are TGCAGTGCTGACCCCGGGACAGGGGTCCCGATTAACTATGGCTACACCTTC. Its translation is CSADPGTGVPINYGYTF.

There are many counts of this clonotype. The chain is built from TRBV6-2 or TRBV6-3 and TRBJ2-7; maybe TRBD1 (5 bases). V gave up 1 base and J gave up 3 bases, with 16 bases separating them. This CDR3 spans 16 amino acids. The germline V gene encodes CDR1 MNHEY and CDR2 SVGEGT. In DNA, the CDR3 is TGTGCCAGCAGTTACTGGGGCGTAGAGGATGACTACGAGCAGTACTTC. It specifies CASSYWGVEDDYEQYF.

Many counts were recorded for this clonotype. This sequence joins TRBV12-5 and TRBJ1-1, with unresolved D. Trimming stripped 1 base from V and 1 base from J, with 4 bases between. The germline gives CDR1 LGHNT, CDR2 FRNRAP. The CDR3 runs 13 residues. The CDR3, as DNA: TGTGCTAGTGGTTTGGGGGGGAACACTGAAGCTTTCTTT. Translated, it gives CASGLGGNTEAFF.

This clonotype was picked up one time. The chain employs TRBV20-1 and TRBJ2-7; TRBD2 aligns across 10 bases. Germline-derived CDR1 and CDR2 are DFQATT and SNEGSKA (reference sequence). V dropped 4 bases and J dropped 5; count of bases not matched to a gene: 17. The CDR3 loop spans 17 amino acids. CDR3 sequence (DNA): TGCAGTGCTATCTCAGCTAGCGGGAGAACGGGAGGGGACGAGCAGTACTTC. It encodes CSAISASGRTGGDEQYF.

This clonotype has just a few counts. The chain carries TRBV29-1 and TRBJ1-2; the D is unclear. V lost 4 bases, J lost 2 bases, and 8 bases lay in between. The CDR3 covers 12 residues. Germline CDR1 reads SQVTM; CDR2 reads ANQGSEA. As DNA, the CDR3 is TGCAGCGTTGGGTCAGTGAACTATGGCTACACCTTC. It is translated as CSVGSVNYGYTF.

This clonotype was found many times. CDR3 sequence: CASSLEGEETQYF. CDR3 nucleotides: TGTGCCAGCAGCTTGGAGGGGGAAGAGACCCAGTACTTC. The chain uses TRBV5-6 and TRBJ2-5; D possibly corresponds to TRBD1 (6 bases). The CDR3 sequence is 13 residues long. Between the trimmed V and J ends, which lost 0 bases and 3 bases, there was a span of 6 bases. CDR1 is SGHDT, CDR2 YYEEEE, per germline. Looking up the rest from reference TRBV5-6 and TRBJ2-5 gives the full variable domain: DAGVTQSPTHLIKTRGQQVTLRCSPKSGHDTVSWYQQALGQGPQFIFQYYEEEERQRGNFPDRFSGHQFPNYSSELNVNALLLGDSALYLCASSLEGEETQYFGPGTRLLVL.